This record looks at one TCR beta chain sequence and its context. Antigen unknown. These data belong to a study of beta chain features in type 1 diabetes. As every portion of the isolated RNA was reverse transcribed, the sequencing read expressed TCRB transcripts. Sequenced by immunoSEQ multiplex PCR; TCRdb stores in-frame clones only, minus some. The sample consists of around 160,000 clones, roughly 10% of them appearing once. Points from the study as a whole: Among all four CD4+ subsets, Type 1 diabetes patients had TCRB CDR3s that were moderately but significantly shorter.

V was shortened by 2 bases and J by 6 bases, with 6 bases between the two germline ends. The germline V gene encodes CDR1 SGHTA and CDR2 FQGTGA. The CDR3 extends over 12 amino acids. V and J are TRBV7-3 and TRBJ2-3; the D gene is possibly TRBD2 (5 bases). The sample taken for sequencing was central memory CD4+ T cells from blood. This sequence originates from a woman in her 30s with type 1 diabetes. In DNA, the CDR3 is TGTGCCAGCAGCTTATCGGGGGATACGCAGTATTTT. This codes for CASSLSGDTQYF.